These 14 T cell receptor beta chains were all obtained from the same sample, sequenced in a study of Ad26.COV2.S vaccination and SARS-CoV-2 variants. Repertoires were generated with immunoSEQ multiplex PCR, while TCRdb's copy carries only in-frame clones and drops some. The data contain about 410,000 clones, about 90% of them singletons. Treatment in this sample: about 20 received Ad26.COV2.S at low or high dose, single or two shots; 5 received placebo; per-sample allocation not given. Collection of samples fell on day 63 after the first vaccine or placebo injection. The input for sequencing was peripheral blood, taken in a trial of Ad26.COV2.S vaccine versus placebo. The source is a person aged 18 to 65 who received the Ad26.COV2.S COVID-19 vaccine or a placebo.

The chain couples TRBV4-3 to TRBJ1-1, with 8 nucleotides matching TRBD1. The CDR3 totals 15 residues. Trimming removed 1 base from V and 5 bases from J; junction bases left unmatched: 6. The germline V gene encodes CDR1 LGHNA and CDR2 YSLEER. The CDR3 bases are TGCGCCAGCAGCCAAGGGACAGGGAGGATGACTGAAGCTTTCTTT. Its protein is CASSQGTGRMTEAFF.

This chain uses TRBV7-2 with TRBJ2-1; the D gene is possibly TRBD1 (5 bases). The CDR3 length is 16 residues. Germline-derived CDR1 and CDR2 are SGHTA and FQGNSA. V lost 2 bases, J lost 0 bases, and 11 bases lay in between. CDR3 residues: CASSLLGLYSYNEQFF. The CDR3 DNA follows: TGTGCCAGCAGCTTACTGGGGCTATACTCCTACAATGAGCAGTTCTTC.

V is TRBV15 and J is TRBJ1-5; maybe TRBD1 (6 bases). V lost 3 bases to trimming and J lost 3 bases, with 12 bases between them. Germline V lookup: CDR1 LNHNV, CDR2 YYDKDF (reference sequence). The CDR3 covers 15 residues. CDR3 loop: CATSRIGDNNQPQHF. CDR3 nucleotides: TGTGCCACCAGCAGGATAGGGGACAACAATCAGCCCCAGCATTTT.

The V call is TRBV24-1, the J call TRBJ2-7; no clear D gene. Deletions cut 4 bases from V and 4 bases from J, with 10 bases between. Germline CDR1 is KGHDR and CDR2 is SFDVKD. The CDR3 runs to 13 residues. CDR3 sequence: CATSDPERYEQYF. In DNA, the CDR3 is TGTGCCACCAGTGACCCAGAACGATACGAGCAGTACTTC.

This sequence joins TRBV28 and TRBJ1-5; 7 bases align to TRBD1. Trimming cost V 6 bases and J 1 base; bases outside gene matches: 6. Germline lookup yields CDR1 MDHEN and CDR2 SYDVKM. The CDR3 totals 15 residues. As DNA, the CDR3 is TGTGCCAGCAGCTCAGGGGGTAGGAGCAATCAGCCCCAGCATTTT. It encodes CASSSGGRSNQPQHF.

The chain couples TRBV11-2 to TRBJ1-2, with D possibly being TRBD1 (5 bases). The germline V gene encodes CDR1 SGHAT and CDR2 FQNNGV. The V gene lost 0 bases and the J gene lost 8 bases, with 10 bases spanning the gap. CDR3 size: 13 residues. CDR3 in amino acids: CASSLDRARGYTF. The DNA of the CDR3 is TGTGCCAGCAGCTTAGACAGGGCGAGGGGCTACACCTTC.

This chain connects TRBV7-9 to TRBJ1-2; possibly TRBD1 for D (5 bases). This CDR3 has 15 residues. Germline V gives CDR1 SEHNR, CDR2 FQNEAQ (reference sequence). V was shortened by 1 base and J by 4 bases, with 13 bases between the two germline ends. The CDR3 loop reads CASSLDLGRIYGYTF. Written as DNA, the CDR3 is TGTGCCAGCAGCTTAGACCTGGGGCGTATCTATGGCTACACCTTC.

CDR3 protein: CASSQVYGGPSLSEQFF. CDR3 nucleotides: TGCGCCAGCAGCCAAGTCTACGGGGGGCCCTCATTGAGTGAGCAGTTCTTC. The gene calls are TRBV4-3 and TRBJ2-1, with a tentative D call TRBD2 (7 bases). The CDR3 is 17 amino acids. Germline V CDR1 and CDR2: LGHNA, YSLEER. Trimming pared 1 base from V and 9 bases from J, leaving 22 bases between.

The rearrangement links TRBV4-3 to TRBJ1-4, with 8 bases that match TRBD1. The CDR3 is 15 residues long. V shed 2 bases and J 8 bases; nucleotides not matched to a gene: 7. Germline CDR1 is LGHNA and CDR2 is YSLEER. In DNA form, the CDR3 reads TGCGCCAGCAGCCAAACCAGGGGGCGACTAGAAAAACTGTTTTTT. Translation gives CASSQTRGRLEKLFF.

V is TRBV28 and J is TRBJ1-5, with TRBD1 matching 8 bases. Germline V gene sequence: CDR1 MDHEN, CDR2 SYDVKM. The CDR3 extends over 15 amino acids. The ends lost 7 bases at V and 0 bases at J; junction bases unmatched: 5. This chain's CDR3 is CASTDRVNSNQPQHF. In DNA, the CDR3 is TGTGCCAGCACGGACAGGGTTAATAGCAATCAGCCCCAGCATTTT. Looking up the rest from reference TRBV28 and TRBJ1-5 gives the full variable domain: DVKVTQSSRYLVKRTGEKVFLECVQDMDHENMFWYRQDPGLGLRLIYFSYDVKMKEKGDIPEGYSVSREKKERFSLILESASTNQTSMYLCASTDRVNSNQPQHFGDGTRLSIL.

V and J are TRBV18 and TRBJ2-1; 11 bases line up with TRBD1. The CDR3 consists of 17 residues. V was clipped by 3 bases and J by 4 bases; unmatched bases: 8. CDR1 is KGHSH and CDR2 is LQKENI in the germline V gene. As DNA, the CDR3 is TGTGCCAGCTCACCGAAAACCGGGACAGGGGGATACAATGAGCAGTTCTTC. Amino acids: CASSPKTGTGGYNEQFF.

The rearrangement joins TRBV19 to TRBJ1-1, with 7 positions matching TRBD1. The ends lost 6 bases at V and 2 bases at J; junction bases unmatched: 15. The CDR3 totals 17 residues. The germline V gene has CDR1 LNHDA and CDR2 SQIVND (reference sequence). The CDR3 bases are TGTGCCAGTAGCCCCCGACAGGGACGGGGCCTAAACACTGAAGCTTTCTTT. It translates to CASSPRQGRGLNTEAFF.

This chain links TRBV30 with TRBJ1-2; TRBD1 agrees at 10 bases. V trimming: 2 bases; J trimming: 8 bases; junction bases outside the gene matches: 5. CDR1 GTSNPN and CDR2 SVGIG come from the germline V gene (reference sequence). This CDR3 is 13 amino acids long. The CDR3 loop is CAWSSGTGEGYTF. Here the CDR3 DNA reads TGTGCCTGGAGTTCAGGGACAGGGGAAGGCTACACCTTC.

The CDR3 reads CASSEDSNTEAFF. CDR3 in DNA: TGCGCCAGCAGTGAGGACAGTAACACTGAAGCTTTCTTT. The chain uses TRBV10-1 and TRBJ1-1; TRBD1 is a possible D gene (5 bases). V lost 2 bases to trimming and J lost 2 bases, with 6 bases between them. This CDR3 contains 13 residues. Germline assignment: CDR1 WNHNN and CDR2 SYGVQD (reference sequence).